The 23 T cell receptor beta chains reported below all come from one sample, sequenced in a study of blood T cell repertoires in COVID-19. Sequencing used immunoSEQ multiplex PCR; TCRdb keeps in-frame clones, though not all of them. The table includes approximately 100,000 clones, approximately 84% detected once. The sample was peripheral blood. The source is a woman aged 60 to 75 with acute or convalescent COVID-19.

The chain couples TRBV10-3 to TRBJ2-1; 10 bases agree with TRBD2. Trimming at V came to 0 bases and at J to 7 bases, leaving 6 bases not matched to a gene. Germline-derived CDR1 and CDR2 are ENHRY and SYGVKD. This CDR3 is 16 amino acids long. CDR3 in amino acids: CAISESKRGGWNEQFF. CDR3 nucleotides: TGTGCCATCAGTGAGTCAAAGCGGGGGGGATGGAATGAGCAGTTCTTC.

The chain combines TRBV3-1 (or the pseudogene TRBV3-2) with TRBJ1-1, with D hard to call. In germline, CDR1 is LGHDT, CDR2 YNNKEL (reference sequence). V was trimmed by 1 base and J by 10 bases, leaving 19 bases between them. This CDR3 has 15 residues. CDR3 nucleotide sequence: TGTGCCAGCAGCCAAGGTTATGGAGGAAATATCGGAGCTTTCTTT. Its protein is CASSQGYGGNIGAFF.

The rearrangement uses TRBV18 and TRBJ1-2; TRBD1 matches 7 bases. Losses at the gene ends were 3 bases for V and 3 bases for J; bases not matched to a gene: 4. Germline V gene sequence: CDR1 KGHSH, CDR2 LQKENI. The CDR3 runs to 14 residues. The CDR3 region is CASSPRTGDYGYTF. CDR3 sequence (DNA): TGTGCCAGCTCACCTAGAACAGGGGACTATGGCTACACCTTC.

This sequence joins TRBV10-2 and TRBJ2-7, with a possible D match to TRBD2 (5 bases). Germline V gene lookup returns CDR1 WSHSY and CDR2 SAAADI. The CDR3 contains 15 residues. The ends were cut back, 3 bases at V and 6 bases at J, with 18 bases in the middle. The CDR3 is CASSDPAAPPGEQYF. CDR3 bases: TGCGCCAGCAGTGATCCAGCGGCCCCCCCCGGCGAGCAGTACTTC.

The chain employs TRBV27 and TRBJ2-1; TRBD2 matches 11 bases. V was clipped by 6 bases and J by 7 bases; unmatched bases: 17. The V gene's germline CDR1 is MNHEY and CDR2 SMNVEV (reference sequence). The CDR3 runs to 18 residues. The CDR3: CASRPSFLAGGPGNEQFF. Written as DNA, the CDR3 is TGTGCCAGCAGACCAAGTTTTTTAGCGGGAGGGCCAGGGAATGAGCAGTTCTTC.

The chain combines TRBV12-3 or TRBV12-4 with TRBJ1-2; 10 nucleotides line up with TRBD1. The CDR3 spans 13 residues. J was trimmed by 7 bases and V by 5 bases; bases with no gene match: 4. The CDR3 DNA reads as TGTGCCAGCAGTATGACAGGGGGCGGTGGCTACACCTTC. Translated, it gives CASSMTGGGGYTF.

The chain combines TRBV27 with TRBJ1-4, with 7 bases lining up with TRBD1. This CDR3 has 14 residues. V gave up 5 bases and J gave up 7 bases; unmatched junction bases: 7. Looked up from germline, CDR1 is MNHEY and CDR2 is SMNVEV (reference sequence). CDR3 sequence: CASSLQGFGEKLFF. As DNA, the CDR3 is TGTGCCAGCAGTCTACAGGGGTTTGGTGAAAAACTGTTTTTT.

The V and J genes are TRBV5-4 and TRBJ1-2; D not resolved. The V and J ends lost 4 bases and 1 base respectively, with 8 bases between them. The CDR3 spans 13 residues. Germline V gives CDR1 SGHNT, CDR2 YYREEE (reference sequence). The CDR3 spells CASSPDFNYGYTF. CDR3 in DNA: TGTGCCAGCAGCCCGGACTTTAACTATGGCTACACCTTC.

The chain has TRBV9 and TRBJ1-2, with 9 bases that match TRBD1. The CDR3 is 14 residues long. Trimming cost V 1 base and J 3 bases; bases outside gene matches: 1. Germline V CDR1 and CDR2: SGDLS, YYNGEE. CDR3 nucleotide sequence: TGTGCCAGCAGCGTAACAGGGGGCGACTATGGCTACACCTTC. Protein product: CASSVTGGDYGYTF. Full variable domain (rest looked up from reference TRBV9 and TRBJ1-2): DSGVTQTPKHLITATGQRVTLRCSPRSGDLSVYWYQQSLDQGLQFLIQYYNGEERAKGNILERFSAQQFPDLHSELNLSSLELGDSALYFCASSVTGGDYGYTFGSGTRLTVV.

V gene TRBV6-1 combines with J gene TRBJ1-1; no clear D. This CDR3 comprises 13 residues. Deletions cut 3 bases from V and 2 bases from J, with 7 bases between. The germline V gene encodes CDR1 MNHNS and CDR2 SASEGT. CDR3 nucleotide sequence: TGTGCCAGCAGTGAGAGAGGCAACACTGAAGCTTTCTTT. Encoded protein: CASSERGNTEAFF.

The chain couples TRBV2 to TRBJ1-5, with a weak D call TRBD1 (6 bases). V lost 5 bases and J 4 bases, leaving 9 bases between the germline ends. Germline CDR1 and CDR2: SNHLY and FYNNEI. CDR3 length: 13 residues. CDR3 protein: CASSPGQNQPQHF. CDR3 DNA: TGTGCCAGCAGTCCCGGACAGAATCAGCCCCAGCATTTT.

The V call is TRBV5-4, the J call TRBJ2-3; 13 positions agree with TRBD2. Trimming cost V 4 bases and J 2 bases; bases outside gene matches: 4. The CDR3 loop spans 16 amino acids. The germline V gene encodes CDR1 SGHNT and CDR2 YYREEE (reference sequence). The CDR3 protein is CASSTSGGAPTDTQYF. In DNA form, the CDR3 reads TGTGCCAGCAGCACTAGCGGGGGGGCCCCCACAGATACGCAGTATTTT.

DNA of the CDR3: TGTGCCAGCCACACCGGGACTAGGAGAGGAAGCACAGATACGCAGTATTTT. Its translation is CASHTGTRRGSTDTQYF. V and J are TRBV2 and TRBJ2-3; 8 bases match TRBD2. V gave up 8 bases and J gave up 0 bases; unmatched junction bases: 13. The CDR3 sequence is 17 residues long. Germline CDR1 is SNHLY and CDR2 is FYNNEI.

CDR3 DNA sequence: TGTGCCAGCAGCCTATTAGGACAGGGACGCTCACCCCTCCACTTT. This gives the protein CASSLLGQGRSPLHF. The chain couples TRBV3-1 (or the pseudogene TRBV3-2) to TRBJ1-6, with 8 nucleotides matching TRBD1. The CDR3 runs 15 residues. CDR1 is LGHDT, CDR2 YNNKEL, per germline (reference sequence). Trimming cost V 4 bases and J 10 bases; bases outside gene matches: 9.

For the CDR3, the DNA is TGTGCCAGCAGCTTAGAAAGGGGATGGAACACTGAAGCTTTCTTT. It specifies CASSLERGWNTEAFF. V usage is TRBV7-8 and J usage is TRBJ1-1; a weak D match, TRBD1 (5 bases). The V gene's germline CDR1 is SGHVS and CDR2 FQNEAQ. V lost 1 base and J lost 1, with 10 bases in between. The CDR3 has 15 residues.

This clone has just one count. This chain connects TRBV3-1 (or the pseudogene TRBV3-2) to TRBJ2-1; TRBD2 is a possible D gene (5 bases). The CDR3 has 14 residues. The germline V and J ends were trimmed by 2 bases and 8 bases, with 13 bases remaining between them. CDR1 LGHDT and CDR2 YNNKEL come from the germline V gene (reference sequence). The CDR3 loop is CASSQLRDSDEQFF. The CDR3 DNA reads as TGTGCCAGCAGCCAATTACGGGATAGCGATGAGCAGTTCTTC.

CDR3: CASSETAGVNSPLHF. The CDR3 DNA reads as TGTGCCAGTAGCGAGACAGCTGGGGTAAATTCACCCCTCCACTTT. The chain has TRBV19 and TRBJ1-6; TRBD1 might be the D (5 bases). Germline assignment: CDR1 LNHDA and CDR2 SQIVND (reference sequence). Trimming took off 6 bases at V and 7 bases at J, with 16 bases between the two ends. The CDR3 is 15 residues long. The variable domain in full, completed from reference TRBV19 and TRBJ1-6, reads DGGITQSPKYLFRKEGQNVTLSCEQNLNHDAMYWYRQDPGQGLRLIYYSQIVNDFQKGDIAEGYSVSREKKESFPLTVTSAQKNPTAFYLCASSETAGVNSPLHFGNGTRLTVT.

With respect to this clone: The same CDR3 is also encoded by other DNA sequences in this sample. This chain uses TRBV7-9 with TRBJ2-2, with TRBD1 matching over 7 bases. The CDR3 extends over 15 amino acids. CDR1 and CDR2 from the germline V gene are SEHNR and FQNEAQ (reference sequence). V was pared by 3 bases and J by 3 bases, with 4 bases of the junction left unmatched. CDR3 protein: CASSFRDRDTGELFF. DNA of the CDR3: TGTGCCAGCAGCTTCCGGGACAGAGACACCGGGGAGCTGTTTTTT.

V usage is TRBV3-1 (or the pseudogene TRBV3-2) and J usage is TRBJ2-5, with 8 nucleotides matching TRBD2. The germline gives CDR1 LGHDT, CDR2 YNNKEL (reference sequence). The trim removed 4 bases at V and 5 bases at J, leaving 9 bases unmatched. CDR3 length: 15 amino acids. The DNA for the CDR3 is TGTGCCAGCAGCCCCCGAGCGGGAGTTATGGAGACCCAGTACTTC. Translating it yields CASSPRAGVMETQYF.

The genes are TRBV5-6 and TRBJ2-3, with TRBD2 identical over 7 bases. The germline V gene has CDR1 SGHDT and CDR2 YYEEEE. V shed 0 bases and J 0 bases; nucleotides not matched to a gene: 10. CDR3 length equals 18 residues. CDR3 in amino acids: CASSLAVSGLLSTDTQYF. CDR3 coding DNA: TGTGCCAGCAGCTTGGCCGTTAGCGGGTTACTCAGCACAGATACGCAGTATTTT.

The rearrangement links TRBV18 to TRBJ1-2; D perhaps matches TRBD1 (5 bases). Germline V lookup: CDR1 KGHSH, CDR2 LQKENI. The CDR3 length is 13 residues. V was pared by 3 bases and J by 6 bases, with 11 bases between. The CDR3 DNA follows: TGTGCCAGCTCACCCGAGACAGACAATGGCTACACCTTC. Amino acids: CASSPETDNGYTF.

The V gene is TRBV5-1, the J gene TRBJ1-1; D gene unclear. Trimming took off 0 bases at V and 0 bases at J, with 6 bases between the two ends. The CDR3 length is 14 residues. Germline CDR1 is SGHRS and CDR2 is YFSETQ. CDR3 loop: CASSLDGMNTEAFF. CDR3 bases: TGCGCCAGCAGCTTGGACGGGATGAACACTGAAGCTTTCTTT.

This chain uses TRBV11-2 with TRBJ2-5, with TRBD1 matching over 9 bases. The CDR3 covers 15 residues. Germline CDR1 is SGHAT and CDR2 is FQNNGV. The V segment lost 5 bases and the J segment 4 bases; nucleotides outside the gene matches: 8. The CDR3 DNA follows: TGTGCCAGCAGCACCGGGACAGGGAATCGAGAGACCCAGTACTTC. It specifies CASSTGTGNRETQYF.